This entry lists 19 T cell receptor beta chains sequenced from one sample in a study of shared clonotypes between healthy human individuals. The data were produced by immunoSEQ multiplex PCR, yet TCRdb's version contains in-frame clones alone and is incomplete. The sample lists 400,000 to 600,000 clones; about 76% were seen once. Source material: PBMCs. All receptors come from a woman between 40 and 55 years old in good health. Some clones in this sample may be carry-over from other donors' samples.

The V gene is TRBV5-4, the J gene TRBJ2-3, with unresolved D. The CDR3 spans 13 residues. V lost 2 bases and J lost 9, with 13 bases in between. Looked up from germline, CDR1 is SGHNT and CDR2 is YYREEE (reference sequence). CDR3 coding DNA: TGTGCCAGCAGCTTCCCGGCCGAGGTAACGCAGTATTTT. Translated: CASSFPAEVTQYF.

This clone is a singleton in its sample. The chain links TRBV7-7 to TRBJ2-3, with 9 bases aligning to TRBD1. This CDR3 contains 15 residues. CDR1 and CDR2 from the germline V gene are SSHAT and FNYEAQ (reference sequence). The trim removed 6 bases at V and 4 bases at J, leaving 8 bases unmatched. The CDR3 region is CASSPGTGRADTQYF. The CDR3 DNA sequence: TGTGCCAGCAGTCCCGGGACAGGGAGGGCAGATACGCAGTATTTT.

The rearrangement uses TRBV9 and TRBJ2-3, with D uncertain. Germline-derived CDR1 and CDR2 are SGDLS and YYNGEE. This CDR3 has 11 amino acids. Trimming took 4 bases from V and 2 from J, leaving 2 bases between them. DNA for the CDR3: TGTGCCAGCAGCTACACAGATACGCAGTATTTT. As protein: CASSYTDTQYF.

CDR3 in amino acids: CASSQGTGYGYTF. In DNA form, the CDR3 reads TGTGCCAGCAGCCAGGGGACAGGGTATGGCTACACCTTC. The chain recombines TRBV14 with TRBJ1-2; 9 nucleotides agree with TRBD1. The CDR3 sequence is 13 residues long. Germline V gives CDR1 SGHDN, CDR2 FVKESK. V shed 3 bases, J shed 5 bases, and the junction held 1 base outside the gene matches.

In its sample, this clone was seen once. The chain employs TRBV19 and TRBJ1-3, with no clear D. V dropped 4 bases and J dropped 4 bases, with 14 bases sitting between them. The CDR3 spans 15 residues. From germline, CDR1 is LNHDA and CDR2 SQIVND (reference sequence). The CDR3 region is CASSSPGLRGNTIYF. The CDR3 nucleotides read TGTGCCAGTAGTAGCCCGGGTCTCAGAGGAAACACCATATATTTT.

The chain has TRBV18 and TRBJ1-4, with a weak D call TRBD1 (6 bases). The CDR3 sequence is 15 residues long. Per germline, CDR1 KGHSH and CDR2 LQKENI. V was trimmed by 6 bases and J by 8 bases, leaving 19 bases between them. CDR3 coding DNA: TGTGCCAGCTCCCCGGGCTGGGGGGCCGGAGAAAAACTGTTTTTT. Amino acid sequence: CASSPGWGAGEKLFF.

The rearrangement joins TRBV7-3 to TRBJ2-3; D not certain. Germline lookup yields CDR1 SGHTA and CDR2 FQGTGA. Trimming removed 4 bases from V and 4 bases from J, with 6 bases in between. The CDR3 totals 12 residues. In DNA, the CDR3 is TGTGCCAGCAGCTCTTACGCAGATACGCAGTATTTT. Protein sequence: CASSSYADTQYF.

This clone was picked up a small number of times. V is TRBV11-2 and J is TRBJ1-1, with D unresolved. V dropped 7 bases and J dropped 0 bases, with 6 bases sitting between them. Germline values: CDR1 SGHAT, CDR2 FQNNGV. The CDR3 consists of 12 residues. CDR3 DNA: TGTGCCAGCAATAACTTGAACACTGAAGCTTTCTTT. Encoded protein: CASNNLNTEAFF.

The chain recombines TRBV5-1 with TRBJ1-1; 7 nucleotides agree with TRBD1. From germline, CDR1 is SGHRS and CDR2 YFSETQ. With 4 bases clipped from V and 1 base from J, the junction kept 4 bases outside the gene matches. The CDR3 loop spans 14 amino acids. The CDR3 is CASSRGTANTEAFF. CDR3 nucleotide sequence: TGCGCCAGCAGCAGGGGGACAGCGAACACTGAAGCTTTCTTT.

This chain uses TRBV27 with TRBJ2-1, with 8 bases lining up with TRBD2. Trimming took 6 bases from V and 4 from J; bases not matched to a gene: 8. CDR1 and CDR2 (germline): MNHEY, SMNVEV (reference sequence). The CDR3 covers 15 residues. The CDR3 protein is CASSPLAGLYNEQFF. In nucleotides, the CDR3 is TGTGCCAGCAGCCCCCTAGCGGGCCTATACAATGAGCAGTTCTTC.

This clone was seen just once. V usage is TRBV5-5 and J usage is TRBJ1-2; 7 positions match TRBD1. The trim removed 7 bases at V and 5 bases at J, leaving 14 bases unmatched. CDR3 length: 15 amino acids. Germline loops: CDR1 SGHKS, CDR2 YYEKEE (reference sequence). The CDR3 reads CASEGQARTQYGYTF. In DNA, the CDR3 is TGTGCCAGCGAAGGACAGGCCCGAACACAATATGGCTACACCTTC.

J is TRBJ2-7 and V is TRBV7-8, with D perhaps matching TRBD2 (5 bases). The CDR3 spans 13 residues. Germline CDR1 reads SGHVS; CDR2 reads FQNEAQ. Trimming took 1 base from V and 7 from J, leaving 11 bases between them. CDR3 sequence: CASSLEEVSEQYF. The CDR3 bases are TGTGCCAGCAGCTTAGAGGAGGTTAGTGAGCAGTACTTC.

The sample holds a few counts of this clone. This chain links TRBV5-6 with TRBJ2-7; TRBD1 agrees at 8 bases. Germline V CDR1 and CDR2: SGHDT, YYEEEE. This CDR3 has 16 residues. Germline trimming cut 0 bases from V and 2 bases from J; bases unmatched to any gene: 7. The CDR3 region is CASSLGWGQVPYEQYF. For the CDR3, the DNA is TGTGCCAGCAGCTTGGGATGGGGACAGGTCCCCTACGAGCAGTACTTC.

This chain connects TRBV19 to TRBJ2-7; 10 bases align to TRBD1. The V and J ends lost 5 bases and 4 bases, in that order; junction bases with no gene match: 8. Germline V gene data show CDR1 as LNHDA and CDR2 as SQIVND (reference sequence). The CDR3 has 15 amino acids. The CDR3 sequence is CASSQFPGQGYEQYF. CDR3 DNA sequence: TGTGCCAGTAGTCAATTCCCGGGACAGGGGTACGAGCAGTACTTC.

The chain uses TRBV28 and TRBJ2-1, with TRBD2 identical over 11 bases. The junction had 6 bases not matched to a gene; V was cut back by 6 bases and J by 2 bases. The CDR3 extends over 16 amino acids. The V gene's germline CDR1 is MDHEN and CDR2 SYDVKM. The DNA for the CDR3 is TGTGCCAGCAGCGATATGGGACTAGCGGCCTACAATGAGCAGTTCTTC. Translated, it gives CASSDMGLAAYNEQFF.

The genes are TRBV15 and TRBJ1-1, with D unresolved. This CDR3 is 12 amino acids long. Germline CDR1 LNHNV, CDR2 YYDKDF (reference sequence). Trimming left V 0 bases short and J 5 bases short, with 4 bases between. This CDR3 reads CATSRDQTEAFF. The CDR3 nucleotides are TGTGCCACCAGCAGAGATCAGACTGAAGCTTTCTTT. The entire variable domain, with the rest obtained from reference TRBV15 and TRBJ1-1, is as follows: DAMVIQNPRYQVTQFGKPVTLSCSQTLNHNVMYWYQQKSSQAPKLLFHYYDKDFNNEADTPDNFQSRRPNTSFCFLDIRSPGLGDTAMYLCATSRDQTEAFFGQGTRLTVV.

This clone was recorded only once. It is likely a read error: a sequence one base away is far more abundant. At the DNA level, this CDR3 is encoded by other sequences in the same sample as well. The V call is TRBV30, the J call TRBJ2-1; 8 nucleotides line up with TRBD2. Germline CDR1 and CDR2: GTSNPN and SVGIG (reference sequence). This CDR3 is built from 17 residues. The V segment lost 0 bases and the J segment 5 bases; nucleotides outside the gene matches: 12. The CDR3 sequence is CAWSVSPGGLADNEQFF. The CDR3 DNA follows: TGTGCCTGGAGTGTTTCCCCGGGGGGGCTAGCGGACAATGAGCAGTTCTTC.

The J gene is TRBJ2-2, the V gene TRBV27; 10 positions agree with TRBD1. The V and J ends lost 6 bases and 4 bases, in that order; junction bases with no gene match: 8. The CDR3 length is 16 residues. Germline-derived CDR1 and CDR2 are MNHEY and SMNVEV (reference sequence). The CDR3 coding sequence is TGTGCCAGCAGCCCCCACGGACAGGGGGGCACCGGGGAGCTGTTTTTT. This gives the protein CASSPHGQGGTGELFF.

This clone was seen more than once but under ten times. This chain connects TRBV11-2 to TRBJ2-4, with D perhaps matching TRBD2 (5 bases). V gave up 0 bases and J gave up 11 bases, with 17 bases separating them. CDR3 length: 15 amino acids. Germline V gene lookup returns CDR1 SGHAT and CDR2 FQNNGV. The CDR3 is CASSLDSTSSTVQYF. CDR3 DNA sequence: TGTGCCAGCAGCTTAGATTCAACTAGTTCAACAGTTCAGTACTTC.